The text below deals with one T cell receptor (beta chain). The antigen is unknown. These data belong to a study of T cells after yellow fever vaccination. For TCR, cDNA came from 5'RACE template switching, which added a universal primer site and UMIs. TCRdb re-called the 5' RACE reads with MiXCR, one entry per CDR3 protein. Among 300,000 to 400,000 distinct CDR3 sequences, roughly 8% were seen once, and the ten largest hold under 20%. V was clipped by 0 bases and J by 0 bases, with 9 bases between them. CDR1 and CDR2 (germline): LNHDA, SQIVND (reference sequence). This CDR3 is built from 16 residues. Study-level points and caveats: The presence of abundant clonotypes contaminating from the bulk population was possible in FACS-sorted repertoires.

The gene calls are TRBV19 and TRBJ2-1; possibly TRBD2 for D (5 bases). This sequence originates from a man aged 18-30 years who received the YFV17D yellow fever vaccine. The sample here was PBMCs, taken about 49 days after the first yellow fever vaccination. This CDR3 is CASSIDRGASYNEQFF. CDR3 nucleotides: TGTGCCAGTAGTATAGATCGGGGAGCCTCCTACAATGAGCAGTTCTTC.